The T cell receptor beta chain described here comes from a study of T cells in Graves' hyperthyroidism and ophthalmopathy. As for the study in general: At initial diagnosis, before any treatment had begun, peripheral blood was obtained.

Using more than 8 ml of fresh peripheral blood, PBMCs were prepared. Study-wide results and limits: Most thyroid clonotypes expanded above 0.001 were also detected in blood. For ophthalmopathy, model prediction preceded onset by a median about 6.2 months.

There were TCR beta CDR3 regions amplified from RNA transcripts. A first-round RT-PCR of the TCR CDR3 used the HTBI primer set. TCRdb reprocessed the multiplex PCR reads with MiXCR, giving one entry per CDR3 protein. Of fewer than 200,000 distinct CDR3 sequences listed, just under 9.5% were seen once; the top ten hold over 20%. This clonotype was seen many times. Its antigen is as yet unknown. The V end lost 6 bases, the J end lost 2 bases, and 11 bases lay between the germline ends. There are 14 residues in the CDR3. Germline CDR1 reads MNHNS; CDR2 reads SASEGT. The V gene is TRBV6-1, the J gene TRBJ2-1; either TRBD1 or TRBD2 may fit D (6 bases each). Sequencing input: blood. The sequence was obtained from a woman younger than 30 with Graves' hyperthyroidism that later progressed to Graves' ophthalmopathy. CDR3 bases: TGTGCCAGCAGCGGGGGCGCCCCCTACAATGAGCAGTTCTTC. Translated: CASSGGAPYNEQFF.